This T cell receptor (beta chain) was obtained from a study of T-cell reconstitution after alpha-beta-depleted transplantation in children. CDR3 length equals 15 residues. V shed 4 bases, J shed 5 bases, and the junction held 8 bases outside the gene matches. Only one count was recorded for this clonotype. Preparation of the TCRbeta library was carried out with unique molecular identifiers. TCRdb reprocessed the PCR reads via MiXCR and lists one record per CDR3 protein. The sample holds some 640,000 distinct CDR3 sequences, 16% seen once. V gene TRBV12-3 or TRBV12-4 combines with J gene TRBJ2-7, with 10 bases identical to TRBD1. The sequencing used PBMCs from the stem cell graft donor, collected from the stem cell graft. The sequence was obtained from a human donor who donated a stem cell graft to a child with acute myeloid leukemia. In DNA, the CDR3 is TGTGCCAGCAGTTCATGGGGGACAGGGGTCAACGAGCAGTACTTC. It encodes CASSSWGTGVNEQYF.